The 17 T cell receptor beta chains given below trace back to one sample, sequenced in a study of T cells in Graves' hyperthyroidism and ophthalmopathy. TCR beta CDR3 region amplification was performed from RNA transcripts. The HTBI set primed first-round TCR CDR3 RT-PCR. TCRdb reprocessed the multiplex PCR reads with MiXCR, giving one entry per CDR3 protein. The sample records roughly 99,000 distinct CDR3 sequences, around a sixth being singletons. Sequencing input: blood. All receptors derive from a woman in her forties or fifties with Graves' hyperthyroidism.

This clonotype was observed at least ten times. The chain couples TRBV7-3 to TRBJ2-1; 8 bases agree with TRBD2. Germline lookup yields CDR1 SGHTA and CDR2 FQGTGA. The CDR3 extends over 14 amino acids. Trimming cost V 5 bases and J 8 bases; bases outside gene matches: 8. Written as DNA, the CDR3 is TGTGCCAGCAGCCCCGGGGGGCGGGAGGATGAGCAGTTCTTC. It specifies CASSPGGREDEQFF.

The chain recombines TRBV20-1 with TRBJ1-6; perhaps TRBD1 as D (5 bases). Between the trimmed V and J ends, which lost 4 bases and 6 bases, there was a span of 10 bases. The CDR3 has 13 residues. Per the germline V gene, CDR1 is DFQATT and CDR2 is SNEGSKA (reference sequence). CDR3 region: CSATDSSNSPLHF. In DNA, the CDR3 is TGCAGTGCTACAGACAGTTCTAATTCACCCCTCCACTTT.

This clonotype showed up many times. The CDR3 region is CAWRRLVNTEAFF. The CDR3 bases are TGTGCCTGGAGAAGGTTAGTGAACACTGAAGCTTTCTTT. The genes are TRBV30 and TRBJ1-1, with unresolved D. V was pared by 3 bases and J by 0 bases, with 8 bases between. The CDR3 covers 13 residues. CDR1 is GTSNPN and CDR2 is SVGIG in the germline V gene (reference sequence). Looking up the rest from reference TRBV30 and TRBJ1-1 gives the full variable domain: SQTIHQWPATLVQPVGSPLSLECTVEGTSNPNLYWYRQAAGRGLQLLFYSVGIGQISSEVPQNLSASRPQDRQFILSSKKLLLSDSGFYLCAWRRLVNTEAFFGQGTRLTVV.

This clonotype was picked up many times. This rearrangement joins TRBV20-1 to TRBJ1-2; TRBD1 matches at 7 bases. The CDR3 runs to 14 residues. Per germline, CDR1 DFQATT and CDR2 SNEGSKA (reference sequence). V lost 6 bases, J lost 1 base, and 8 bases stayed unmatched. Here the CDR3 reads CSASATGVNYGYTF. CDR3 sequence (DNA): TGCAGTGCCAGTGCTACAGGGGTTAACTATGGCTACACCTTC.

This clonotype was seen at least ten times. V usage is TRBV20-1 and J usage is TRBJ2-7; D is uncertain. CDR3 length equals 13 residues. Germline lookup yields CDR1 DFQATT and CDR2 SNEGSKA (reference sequence). V dropped 0 bases and J dropped 6 bases, with 12 bases sitting between them. CDR3 DNA sequence: TGCAGTGCTAGAGATTCTAGGGTAGGCGAGCAGTACGTC. This sequence encodes CSARDSRVGEQYV.

The genes are TRBV28 and TRBJ2-7; D perhaps matches TRBD1 (5 bases). CDR1 is MDHEN and CDR2 is SYDVKM in the germline V gene. This CDR3 has 16 residues. The V and J ends lost 4 bases and 3 bases respectively, with 19 bases between them. CDR3 bases: TGTGCCAGCAGTTCCCCCCTAAGCCAGGGCAGCTACGAGCAGTACTTC. As protein: CASSSPLSQGSYEQYF.

This clonotype was counted many times. This chain connects TRBV28 to TRBJ1-3; 9 nucleotides agree with TRBD1. Trimming removed 5 bases from V and 2 bases from J; junction bases left unmatched: 10. This CDR3 region has 17 residues. The V gene's germline CDR1 is MDHEN and CDR2 SYDVKM. The CDR3 DNA sequence: TGTGCCAGCAGTCCGCCCGGGACAGGGTCGGCTGGAAACACCATATATTTT. Encoded protein: CASSPPGTGSAGNTIYF.

This clonotype appeared a few times. J is TRBJ1-2 and V is TRBV5-1; D may be TRBD1 (5 bases). The germline gives CDR1 SGHRS, CDR2 YFSETQ. The CDR3 is 16 amino acids. Trimming took 3 bases from V and 8 from J, leaving 23 bases between them. The CDR3 sequence is CASSSGPGTRNWGYTF. The CDR3 nucleotides are TGCGCCAGCAGCTCGGGTCCCGGGACCCGGAATTGGGGCTACACCTTC.

The V call is TRBV5-1, the J call TRBJ2-1; 11 bases map to TRBD2. The trim removed 4 bases at V and 4 bases at J, leaving 4 bases unmatched. CDR1 SGHRS and CDR2 YFSETQ come from the germline V gene. This CDR3 contains 15 residues. CDR3: CASSPRLAGYNEQFF. CDR3 nucleotides: TGCGCCAGCAGCCCCCGACTAGCGGGATACAATGAGCAGTTCTTC. The complete variable domain, with remaining parts taken from reference TRBV5-1 and TRBJ2-1, reads KAGVTQTPRYLIKTRGQQVTLSCSPISGHRSVSWYQQTPGQGLQFLFEYFSETQRNKGNFPGRFSGRQFSNSRSEMNVSTLELGDSALYLCASSPRLAGYNEQFFGPGTRLTVL.

This clonotype was seen at least ten times. This sequence joins TRBV10-3 and TRBJ2-5; 9 bases line up with TRBD2. CDR3 length equals 14 residues. J was trimmed by 3 bases and V by 6 bases; bases with no gene match: 5. Germline CDR1 and CDR2: ENHRY and SYGVKD. In nucleotides, the CDR3 is TGTGCCATCAGCGGGGGACTAGCCGAAGAGACCCAGTACTTC. Translated, it gives CAISGGLAEETQYF.

This clonotype was seen many times. The chain uses TRBV29-1 and TRBJ2-7; 7 nucleotides agree with TRBD1. Germline V lookup: CDR1 SQVTM, CDR2 ANQGSEA. This CDR3 region has 14 residues. The junction had 8 bases not matched to a gene; V was cut back by 5 bases and J by 1 base. CDR3 residues: CSVRTGSKSYEQYF. The CDR3 nucleotides read TGCAGCGTTAGGACAGGCTCCAAGTCCTACGAGCAGTACTTC.

This clonotype was picked up many times. The chain carries TRBV18 and TRBJ1-1; no clear D. V was trimmed by 1 base and J by 1 base, leaving 4 bases between them. CDR3 length equals 13 residues. CDR1 and CDR2 from the germline V gene are KGHSH and LQKENI. The CDR3 nucleotides read TGTGCCAGCTCACCACTTCAGAACACTGAAGCTTTCTTT. As protein: CASSPLQNTEAFF.

At least ten counts were recorded for this clonotype. The chain combines TRBV28 with TRBJ2-7; TRBD2 is a possible D gene (5 bases). This CDR3 contains 13 residues. V dropped 4 bases and J dropped 11 bases, with 18 bases sitting between them. Germline values: CDR1 MDHEN, CDR2 SYDVKM. The CDR3 loop is CASSSSSMGSEYF. The CDR3 coding sequence is TGTGCCAGCAGTTCTTCTAGTATGGGTAGCGAGTACTTC.

This clonotype has ten or more counts. V is TRBV28 and J is TRBJ2-1; D not resolved. The CDR3 sequence is 12 residues long. Germline loops: CDR1 MDHEN, CDR2 SYDVKM. The V gene lost 6 bases and the J gene lost 0 bases, with 3 bases spanning the gap. The DNA of the CDR3 is TGTGCCAGCAGACGCTCCTACAATGAGCAGTTCTTC. It yields the protein CASRRSYNEQFF.

To note about this clonotype: A much more abundant neighbour one base away suggests this may be a read error. The rearrangement links TRBV20-1 to TRBJ2-1, with a possible D match to TRBD1 (6 bases). The DNA end is a closer match to TRBJ2-7, so the J assignment may be wrong. Germline values: CDR1 DFQATT, CDR2 SNEGSKA (reference sequence). This CDR3 has 13 residues. The CDR3 DNA is TGCAGTGCCCAGGGGATTTCTTTGAATGAGCAGTACTTC. Its translation: CSAQGISLNEQYF.

The V gene is TRBV2, the J gene TRBJ2-1; D may be TRBD1 or TRBD2 (5 bases each). CDR3 size: 16 residues. Germline V gene lookup returns CDR1 SNHLY and CDR2 FYNNEI. V was clipped by 6 bases and J by 1 base, with 16 bases between them. CDR3 bases: TGTGCCAGCAGCGCGATATCCGGGGCGTCCTACAATGAGCAGTTCTTC. Amino acids: CASSAISGASYNEQFF.

At least ten counts were recorded for this clonotype. This chain joins TRBV28 and TRBJ2-7; 12 bases align to TRBD2. Germline assignment: CDR1 MDHEN and CDR2 SYDVKM. The CDR3 is 16 residues long. V was clipped by 2 bases and J by 6 bases; unmatched bases: 8. DNA for the CDR3: TGTGCCAGCAGTTTACTAGCGGGAGGGCGTTCGGGCGAGCAGTACTTC. Protein product: CASSLLAGGRSGEQYF.